This paragraph reports one T cell receptor beta chain. Its specific antigen is unknown. Base qualities are not provided; no much larger clone lies one nucleotide away. From the cysteine through the phenylalanine, the CDR3 covers 17 amino acids. Only the CDR3 part of the read is kept: 51 bases, read in frame from the first base. The germline V gene (reference sequence) yields PRHDT for CDR1 and FYEKMQ for CDR2. Trimming removed 5 bases from V and 5 bases from J; the gene matches leave 15 bases unexplained. The collaborating institutions used their own protocols to collect whole blood in K2EDTA tubes. Collaborator samples were shipped for TCRbeta analysis as frozen whole blood, isolated PBMCs, or DNA extracted from either sample type. TCRbeta CDR3 regions were amplified from genomic DNA by means of the immunoSEQ Assay, a bias-controlled multiplex PCR. On the study's bioinformatics: Within the assay, amplification of reference gene primers was used to estimate how many nucleated cells each sample contained. To quantify the absolute abundance of each unique TCRbeta CDR3 rearrangement, sequence reads were collapsed and filtered. Productive Simpson clonality was computed per sample as the square root of Simpson's diversity index over productive rearrangements. The table was pulled from immuneACCESS by TCRdb, which kept in-frame rearrangements only. Such tables lose some clones; where checked, under half of the loss comes from unresolved V genes, and the rest has no known cause. V and J calls and clone size follow that table, whereas D and trimming were derived from the DNA. For this sample there are under 400,000 clones; around 91% appear just once. Together, the top ten hold around 6.3% of the sample.

This sample was taken from a study of blood T cell repertoires in COVID-19 (dated by TCRdb to 2020 to 2022). With respect to the entire study: Collaborator samples came from the United States, Italy and Spain and covered acute and convalescent phases of COVID-19. Subjects who had been exposed to COVID-19, were actively infected with it, or had recovered from it provided the deeply sampled blood TCRbeta repertoires that made up the dataset. HLA class I and class II types, where available, came from metadata supplied by the sample provider rather than from assay-based typing. The repertoires were made available in a free public database intended to serve as a resource for research on the immune response to SARS-CoV-2. The samples were drawn from the first 160 participants of the ongoing ImmuneRACE study and from more than 1,000 subjects provided by 6 global collaborators. The material from the prospective study consisted of cDNA or gDNA derived from T cells, B-cell-depleted T cells, or PBMCs. The sample metadata nearly always contained a de-identified subject ID, COVID-19 status, age in years and sex.

Broad study findings and their caveats: The amount of clinical and demographic metadata varied by source and participant and was provided uncurated.

Recombination joined TRBV13 with TRBJ2-3, with 8 central nucleotides matching TRBD2. Source material: peripheral blood. This sequence was found in a man in his late teens or twenties with active or convalescent COVID-19. The base sequence is TGTGCCAGCAGCCAGGACCGAGCCGGGGGGGCGATAGATACGCAGTATTTT. This encodes CASSQDRAGGAIDTQYF.